The 8 T cell receptor beta chains given below trace back to one sample, sequenced in a study of regulatory T cells in long-lasting Graves disease. Arm-PCR of CDR3 regions and iRepertoire HTBI primers were used to build TCR beta libraries. TCRdb re-called the multiplex PCR reads through MiXCR, storing one row per CDR3 protein. The repertoire includes some 430,000 distinct CDR3 sequences, roughly a fifth of them detected once, and over 6% sits in the top ten. Stated time point: persistent/refractory GD, antithyroid drugs over 5 years with positive TRAb. There was RNA extracted from PBMCs, and the TCR library was made from it. Sample: peripheral blood mononuclear cells (PBMCs), taken when the disease was refractory, from a patient treated with antithyroid drugs. The receptors were sampled from a female donor with Graves disease.

The chain has TRBV6-2 or TRBV6-3 and TRBJ2-2; unclear D gene. Trimming removed 2 bases from V and 8 bases from J, with 12 bases in between. CDR1 is MNHEY, CDR2 SVGEGT, per germline. The CDR3 extends over 14 amino acids. Here the CDR3 reads CASSYRMVAGELFF. The CDR3 coding sequence is TGTGCCAGCAGTTACCGTATGGTAGCTGGGGAGCTGTTTTTT.

The chain joins TRBV3-1 to TRBJ1-1, with D unresolved. The germline CDR1 and CDR2 sequences are LGHDT and YNNKEL (reference sequence). This CDR3 spans 16 amino acids. Trimming shortened V by 0 bases and J by 6 bases, and 17 bases separated the two germline ends. CDR3 loop: CASSQDPGFYGAEAFF. CDR3 bases: TGTGCCAGCAGCCAAGATCCGGGATTTTATGGCGCTGAAGCTTTCTTT.

The table lists this clonotype with many counts. The chain uses TRBV2 and TRBJ1-6, with D unresolved. V gave up 4 bases and J gave up 4 bases, with 11 bases separating them. The CDR3 loop spans 15 amino acids. Germline CDR1 SNHLY, CDR2 FYNNEI. The CDR3 spells CASSGLGRYNSPLHF. DNA of the CDR3: TGTGCCAGCAGTGGGCTGGGGAGATATAATTCACCCCTCCACTTT.

This clonotype was picked up many times. The chain joins TRBV12-3 or TRBV12-4 to TRBJ1-4, with D perhaps TRBD1 (5 bases). Deletions cut 6 bases from V and 10 bases from J, with 12 bases between. CDR3 size: 12 residues. The CDR3 DNA reads TGTGCCAGCAGGGGAGCCGGGGGAAAACTGTTTTTT. Protein: CASRGAGGKLFF.

At least ten counts were recorded for this clonotype. The chain has TRBV7-2 and TRBJ2-5; D might be TRBD2 (6 bases). CDR1 SGHTA and CDR2 FQGNSA come from the germline V gene. The CDR3 is made up of 15 amino acids. V was pared by 4 bases and J by 1 base, with 13 bases between. CDR3 sequence: CASSWEAASQETQYF. The CDR3, as DNA: TGTGCCAGCAGCTGGGAGGCCGCTTCCCAAGAGACCCAGTACTTC.

In its sample, this clonotype was seen a few times. This rearrangement joins TRBV6-4 to TRBJ2-7; TRBD1 aligns across 8 bases. Trimming at V came to 5 bases and at J to 2 bases, leaving 8 bases not matched to a gene. Per germline, CDR1 MRHNA and CDR2 SNTAGT. The CDR3 has 15 amino acids. The CDR3 DNA is TGTGCCAGCAGTTCGAGACAGGGGATTGCCTACGAGCAGTACTTC. It encodes CASSSRQGIAYEQYF.

This clonotype has at least ten counts. The V gene is TRBV19, the J gene TRBJ1-1, with 7 bases fitting TRBD1. The CDR3 loop spans 15 amino acids. Unmatched junction bases numbered 11, after V lost 9 bases and J lost 1 base. Germline V gene data show CDR1 as LNHDA and CDR2 as SQIVND (reference sequence). The CDR3 DNA reads TGTGCCAGCAGCGATACCGGGACAGAGAACACTGAAGCTTTCTTT. Protein: CASSDTGTENTEAFF.

This rearrangement joins TRBV5-1 to TRBJ2-2, with unresolved D. CDR1 SGHRS and CDR2 YFSETQ come from the germline V gene. V lost 0 bases, J lost 7 bases, and 7 bases lay in between. This CDR3 is 13 amino acids long. The CDR3 loop reads CASSLEKGGELFF. DNA for the CDR3: TGCGCCAGCAGCTTGGAGAAGGGCGGGGAGCTGTTTTTT.